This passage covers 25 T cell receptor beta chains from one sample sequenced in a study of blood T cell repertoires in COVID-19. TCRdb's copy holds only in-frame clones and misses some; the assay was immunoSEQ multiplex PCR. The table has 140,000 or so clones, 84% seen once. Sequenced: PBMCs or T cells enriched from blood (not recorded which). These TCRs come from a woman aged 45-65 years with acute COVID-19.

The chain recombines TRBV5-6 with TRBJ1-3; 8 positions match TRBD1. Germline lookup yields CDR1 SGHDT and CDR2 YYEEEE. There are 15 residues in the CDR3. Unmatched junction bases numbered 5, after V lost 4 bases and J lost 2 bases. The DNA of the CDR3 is TGTGCCAGCAGCGAAACAGGGGGTGCTGGAAACACCATATATTTT. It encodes CASSETGGAGNTIYF.

The CDR3 nucleotides are TGTGCCAGCTGCGACAGCAGTGACTACGAGCAGTACTTC. Amino acid sequence: CASCDSSDYEQYF. The chain combines TRBV12-3 or TRBV12-4 with TRBJ2-7, with D possibly TRBD1 on 5 matching bases. The CDR3 length is 13 residues. V shed 8 bases and J shed 3 bases, with 14 bases lying between them.

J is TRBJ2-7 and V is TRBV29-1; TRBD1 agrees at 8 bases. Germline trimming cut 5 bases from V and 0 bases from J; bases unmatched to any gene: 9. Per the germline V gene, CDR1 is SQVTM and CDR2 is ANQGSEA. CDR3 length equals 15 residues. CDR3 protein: CSVSDRGAPSYEQYF. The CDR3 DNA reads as TGCAGCGTTTCTGACAGGGGCGCACCCTCCTACGAGCAGTACTTC.

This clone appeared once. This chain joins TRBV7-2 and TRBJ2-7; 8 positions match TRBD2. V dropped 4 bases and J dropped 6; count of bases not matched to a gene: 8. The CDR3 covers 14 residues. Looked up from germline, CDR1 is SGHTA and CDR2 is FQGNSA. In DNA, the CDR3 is TGTGCCAGCAGCTCGGCCGGGACTAGGTTCGAGCAGTACTTC. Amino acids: CASSSAGTRFEQYF.

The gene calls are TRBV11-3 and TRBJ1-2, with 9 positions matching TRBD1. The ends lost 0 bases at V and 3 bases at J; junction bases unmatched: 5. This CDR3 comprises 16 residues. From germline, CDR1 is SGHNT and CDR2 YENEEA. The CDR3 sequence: CASSLDVRQGDYGYTF. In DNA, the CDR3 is TGTGCCAGCAGCTTAGATGTCCGACAGGGGGACTATGGCTACACCTTC. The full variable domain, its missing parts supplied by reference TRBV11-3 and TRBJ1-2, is EAGVVQSPRYKIIEKKQPVAFWCNPISGHNTLYWYLQNLGQGPELLIRYENEEAVDDSQLPKDRFSAERLKGVDSTLKIQPAELGDSAVYLCASSLDVRQGDYGYTFGSGTRLTVV.

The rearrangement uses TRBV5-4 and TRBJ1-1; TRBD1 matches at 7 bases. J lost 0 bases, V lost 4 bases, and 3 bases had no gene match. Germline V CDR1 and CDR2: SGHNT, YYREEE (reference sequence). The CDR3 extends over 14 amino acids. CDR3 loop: CASSRGQMNTEAFF. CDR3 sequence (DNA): TGTGCCAGCAGCCGGGGACAGATGAACACTGAAGCTTTCTTT.

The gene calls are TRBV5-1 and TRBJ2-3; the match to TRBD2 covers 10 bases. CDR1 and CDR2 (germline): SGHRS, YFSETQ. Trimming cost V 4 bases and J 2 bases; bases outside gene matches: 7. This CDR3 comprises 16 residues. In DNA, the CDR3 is TGCGCCAGCAGCCGCGACAGCGGGAGGGCCACAGATACGCAGTATTTT. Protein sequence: CASSRDSGRATDTQYF.

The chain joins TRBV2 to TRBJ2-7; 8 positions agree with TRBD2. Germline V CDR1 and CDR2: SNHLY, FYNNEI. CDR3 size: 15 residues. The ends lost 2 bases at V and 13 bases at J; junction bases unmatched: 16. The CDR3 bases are TGTGCCAGCAGTGAATCCCCGGGACTAGAGGTTGTGGCATACTTC. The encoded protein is CASSESPGLEVVAYF.

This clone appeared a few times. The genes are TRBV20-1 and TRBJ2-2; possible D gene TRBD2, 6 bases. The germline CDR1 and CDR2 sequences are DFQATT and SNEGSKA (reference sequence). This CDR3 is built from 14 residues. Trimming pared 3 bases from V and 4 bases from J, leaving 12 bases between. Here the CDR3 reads CSASGFGSTGELFF. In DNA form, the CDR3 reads TGCAGTGCTAGTGGATTCGGGAGCACCGGGGAGCTGTTTTTT.

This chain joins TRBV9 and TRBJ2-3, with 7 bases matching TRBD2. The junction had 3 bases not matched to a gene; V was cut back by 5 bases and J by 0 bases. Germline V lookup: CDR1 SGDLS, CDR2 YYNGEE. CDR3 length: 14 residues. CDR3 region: CASRRGSSTDTQYF. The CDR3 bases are TGTGCCAGCAGGCGGGGGTCTAGCACAGATACGCAGTATTTT.

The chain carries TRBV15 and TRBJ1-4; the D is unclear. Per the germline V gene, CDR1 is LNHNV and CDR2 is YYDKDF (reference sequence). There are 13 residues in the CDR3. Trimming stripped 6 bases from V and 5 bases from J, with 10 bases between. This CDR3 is CATSRLANEKLFF. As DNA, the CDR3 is TGTGCCACCAGTCGACTGGCCAATGAAAAACTGTTTTTT.

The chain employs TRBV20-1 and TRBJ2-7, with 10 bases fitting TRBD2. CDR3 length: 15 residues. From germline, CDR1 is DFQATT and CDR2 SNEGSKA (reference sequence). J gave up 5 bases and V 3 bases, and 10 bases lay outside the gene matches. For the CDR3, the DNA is TGCAGTGCTAGTCTGAGAAGCGGGAGGGCCCACGAGCAGTACTTC. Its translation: CSASLRSGRAHEQYF.

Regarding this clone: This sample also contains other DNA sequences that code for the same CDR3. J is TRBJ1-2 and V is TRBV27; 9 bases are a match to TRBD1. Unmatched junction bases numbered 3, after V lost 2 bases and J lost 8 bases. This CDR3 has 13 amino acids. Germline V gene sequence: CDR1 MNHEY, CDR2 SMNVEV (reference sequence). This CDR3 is CASSLDRGGGYTF. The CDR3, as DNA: TGTGCCAGCAGTTTAGACAGGGGGGGCGGCTACACCTTC.

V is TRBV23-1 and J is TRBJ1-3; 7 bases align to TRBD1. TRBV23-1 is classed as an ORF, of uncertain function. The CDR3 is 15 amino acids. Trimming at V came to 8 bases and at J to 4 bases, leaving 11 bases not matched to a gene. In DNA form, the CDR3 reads TGCGCCAGCGCCCGGACAGGACGGGGAGGAAACACCATATATTTT. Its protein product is CASARTGRGGNTIYF.

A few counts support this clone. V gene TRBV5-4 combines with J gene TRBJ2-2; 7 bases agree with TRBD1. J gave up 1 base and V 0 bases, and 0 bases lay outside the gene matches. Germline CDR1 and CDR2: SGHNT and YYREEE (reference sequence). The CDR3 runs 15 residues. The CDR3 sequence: CASSLDRGNTGELFF. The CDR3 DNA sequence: TGTGCCAGCAGCTTGGACAGGGGGAACACCGGGGAGCTGTTTTTT.

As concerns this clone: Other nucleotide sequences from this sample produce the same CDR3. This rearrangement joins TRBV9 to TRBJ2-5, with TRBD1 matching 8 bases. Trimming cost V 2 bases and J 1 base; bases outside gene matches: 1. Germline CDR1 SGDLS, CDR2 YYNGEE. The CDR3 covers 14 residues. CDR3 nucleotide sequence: TGTGCCAGCAGCGTTACAGGGGGCCAAGAGACCCAGTACTTC. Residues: CASSVTGGQETQYF. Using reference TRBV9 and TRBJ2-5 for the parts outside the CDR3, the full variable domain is DSGVTQTPKHLITATGQRVTLRCSPRSGDLSVYWYQQSLDQGLQFLIQYYNGEERAKGNILERFSAQQFPDLHSELNLSSLELGDSALYFCASSVTGGQETQYFGPGTRLLVL.

DNA for the CDR3: TGTGCCAGCAGCCCCGACAGGGGCGCTGAAGCTTTCTTT. Residues: CASSPDRGAEAFF. The J gene is TRBJ1-1, the V gene TRBV7-9, with TRBD1 identical over 8 bases. Germline V gene lookup returns CDR1 SEHNR and CDR2 FQNEAQ (reference sequence). After removal of 5 bases from V and 6 bases from J, the junction contained 5 bases not matched to a gene. The length of the CDR3 is 13 residues.

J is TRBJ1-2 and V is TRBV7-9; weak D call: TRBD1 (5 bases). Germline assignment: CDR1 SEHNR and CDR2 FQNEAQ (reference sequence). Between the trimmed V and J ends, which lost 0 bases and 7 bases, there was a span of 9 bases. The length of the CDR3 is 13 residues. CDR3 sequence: CASSLATGGGYTF. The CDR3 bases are TGTGCCAGCAGCTTAGCGACGGGGGGTGGCTACACCTTC.

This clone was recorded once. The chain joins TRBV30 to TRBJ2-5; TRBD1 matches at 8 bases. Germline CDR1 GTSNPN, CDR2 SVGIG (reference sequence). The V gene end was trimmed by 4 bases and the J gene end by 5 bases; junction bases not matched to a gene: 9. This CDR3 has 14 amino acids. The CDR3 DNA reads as TGTGCCTGGAACCAGGGGGCAAATGTGGAGACCCAGTACTTC. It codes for CAWNQGANVETQYF.

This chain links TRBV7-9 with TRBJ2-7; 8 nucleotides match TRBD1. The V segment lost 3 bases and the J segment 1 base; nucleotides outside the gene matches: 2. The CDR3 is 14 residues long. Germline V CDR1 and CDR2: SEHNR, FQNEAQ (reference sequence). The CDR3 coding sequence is TGTGCCAGCAGCTTGACAGGGGCATCCTACGAGCAGTACTTC. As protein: CASSLTGASYEQYF.

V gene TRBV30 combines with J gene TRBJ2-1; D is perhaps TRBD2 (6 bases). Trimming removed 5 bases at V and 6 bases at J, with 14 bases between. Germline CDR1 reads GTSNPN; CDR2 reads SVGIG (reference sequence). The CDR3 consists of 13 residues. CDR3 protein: CAWESLGLNEQFF. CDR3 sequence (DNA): TGTGCCTGGGAGTCCCTGGGACTCAATGAGCAGTTCTTC.

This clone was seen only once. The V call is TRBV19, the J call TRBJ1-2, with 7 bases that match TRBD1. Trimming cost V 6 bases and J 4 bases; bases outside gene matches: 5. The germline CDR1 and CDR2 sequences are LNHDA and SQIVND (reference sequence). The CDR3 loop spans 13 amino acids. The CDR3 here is CASSRDSPYGYTF. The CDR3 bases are TGTGCCAGTAGCCGGGACAGCCCCTATGGCTACACCTTC.

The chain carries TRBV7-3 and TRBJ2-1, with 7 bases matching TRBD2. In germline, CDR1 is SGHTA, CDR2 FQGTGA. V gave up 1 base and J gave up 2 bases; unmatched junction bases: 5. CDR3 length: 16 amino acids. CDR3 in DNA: TGTGCCAGCAGCTTAAATCCTAGCGGAGCCTACAATGAGCAGTTCTTC. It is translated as CASSLNPSGAYNEQFF.

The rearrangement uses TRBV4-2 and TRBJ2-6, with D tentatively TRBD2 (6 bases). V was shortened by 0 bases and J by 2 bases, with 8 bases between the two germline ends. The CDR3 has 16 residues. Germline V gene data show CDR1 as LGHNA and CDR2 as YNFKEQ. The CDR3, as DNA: TGTGCCAGCAGCCAAGAAGGAGGGCCTGGGGCCAACGTCCTGACTTTC. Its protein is CASSQEGGPGANVLTF.

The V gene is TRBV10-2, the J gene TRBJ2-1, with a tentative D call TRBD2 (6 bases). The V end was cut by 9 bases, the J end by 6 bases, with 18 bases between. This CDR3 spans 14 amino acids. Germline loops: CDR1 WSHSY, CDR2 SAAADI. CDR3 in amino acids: CASRLGSIRNEQFF. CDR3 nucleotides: TGCGCCAGTAGACTAGGGTCTATTCGCAATGAGCAGTTCTTC.